This T cell receptor (beta chain) was sequenced in a study of blood T cell repertoires in COVID-19. The overall study: Both acute and convalescent COVID-19 samples were obtained from the United States, Italy and Spain.

Comment on this clone: The sample carries other DNA sequences with the same CDR3.

Method: immunoSEQ multiplex PCR; TCRdb's copy keeps in-frame clones and lacks some. Here the sample spans around 260,000 clones, around 90% being singletons. Researchers sorted participants into cohorts using their self-reported clinical history. The sequence came from a woman in her twenties or thirties who had recovered from COVID-19. Sequenced input: PBMCs or T cells enriched from blood (not recorded which).

The CDR3 region is CASSHVGLSGNTIYF. CDR3 in DNA: TGTGCCAGCAGCCACGTTGGGCTCTCTGGAAACACCATATATTTT. The V and J genes are TRBV14 and TRBJ1-3; D unresolved. V was trimmed by 3 bases and J by 0 bases, leaving 9 bases between them. In germline, CDR1 is SGHDN, CDR2 FVKESK. The length of the CDR3 is 15 residues.